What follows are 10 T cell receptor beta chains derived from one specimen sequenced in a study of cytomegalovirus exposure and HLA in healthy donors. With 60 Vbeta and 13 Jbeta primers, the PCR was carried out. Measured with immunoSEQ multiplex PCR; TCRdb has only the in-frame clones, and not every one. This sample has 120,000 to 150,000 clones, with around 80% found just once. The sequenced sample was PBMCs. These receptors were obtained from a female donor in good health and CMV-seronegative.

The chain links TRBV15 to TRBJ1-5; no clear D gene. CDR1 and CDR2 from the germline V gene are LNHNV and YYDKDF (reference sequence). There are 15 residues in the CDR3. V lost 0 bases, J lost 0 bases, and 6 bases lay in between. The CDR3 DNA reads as TGTGCCACCAGCAGAGAGACACTTAGCAATCAGCCCCAGCATTTT. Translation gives CATSRETLSNQPQHF. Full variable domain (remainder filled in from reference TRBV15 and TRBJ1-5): DAMVIQNPRYQVTQFGKPVTLSCSQTLNHNVMYWYQQKSSQAPKLLFHYYDKDFNNEADTPDNFQSRRPNTSFCFLDIRSPGLGDTAMYLCATSRETLSNQPQHFGDGTRLSIL.

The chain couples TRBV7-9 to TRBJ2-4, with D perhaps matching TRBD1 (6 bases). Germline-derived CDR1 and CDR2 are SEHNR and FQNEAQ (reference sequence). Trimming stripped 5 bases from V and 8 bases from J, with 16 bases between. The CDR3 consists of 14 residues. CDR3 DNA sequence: TGTGCCAGCAGCCCCCAGGGGCACAGGGACATTCAGTACTTC. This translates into CASSPQGHRDIQYF.

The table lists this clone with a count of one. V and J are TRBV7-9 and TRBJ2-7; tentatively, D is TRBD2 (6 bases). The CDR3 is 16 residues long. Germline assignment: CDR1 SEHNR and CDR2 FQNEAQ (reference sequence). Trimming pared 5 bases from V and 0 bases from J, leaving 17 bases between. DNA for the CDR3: TGTGCCAGCAGCCCCCTCCGACTAGAGGTCTCCTACGAGCAGTACTTC. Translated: CASSPLRLEVSYEQYF.

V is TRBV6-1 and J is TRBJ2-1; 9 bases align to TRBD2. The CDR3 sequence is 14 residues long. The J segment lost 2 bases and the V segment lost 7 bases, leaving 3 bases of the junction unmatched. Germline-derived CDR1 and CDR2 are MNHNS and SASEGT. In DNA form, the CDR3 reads TGTGCCAGCATTGGCGGGAGGGCCTACAATGAGCAGTTCTTC. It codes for CASIGGRAYNEQFF.

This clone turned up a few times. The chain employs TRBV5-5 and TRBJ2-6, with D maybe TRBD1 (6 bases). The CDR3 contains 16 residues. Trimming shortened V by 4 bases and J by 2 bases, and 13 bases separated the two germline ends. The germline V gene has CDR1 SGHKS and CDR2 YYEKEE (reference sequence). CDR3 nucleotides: TGTGCCAGCAGCCCAAAACACAGGGCTGGGGCCAACGTCCTGACTTTC. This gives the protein CASSPKHRAGANVLTF. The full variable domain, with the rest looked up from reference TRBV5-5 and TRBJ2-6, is DAGVTQSPTHLIKTRGQQVTLRCSPISGHKSVSWYQQVLGQGPQFIFQYYEKEERGRGNFPDRFSARQFPNYSSELNVNALLLGDSALYLCASSPKHRAGANVLTFGAGSRLTVL.

The CDR3 protein is CASSLALAGWYNEQFF. CDR3 DNA sequence: TGTGCCAGCAGCTTGGCACTAGCGGGTTGGTACAATGAGCAGTTCTTC. The chain carries TRBV5-6 and TRBJ2-1; 9 positions match TRBD2. Germline V gene lookup returns CDR1 SGHDT and CDR2 YYEEEE. The J segment lost 4 bases and the V segment lost 0 bases, leaving 5 bases of the junction unmatched. CDR3 size: 16 residues.

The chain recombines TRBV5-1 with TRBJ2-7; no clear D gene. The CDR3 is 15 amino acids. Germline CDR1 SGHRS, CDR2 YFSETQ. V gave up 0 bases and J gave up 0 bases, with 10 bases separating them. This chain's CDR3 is CASSLVAQSSYEQYF. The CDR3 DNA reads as TGCGCCAGCAGCTTGGTAGCCCAAAGCTCCTACGAGCAGTACTTC.

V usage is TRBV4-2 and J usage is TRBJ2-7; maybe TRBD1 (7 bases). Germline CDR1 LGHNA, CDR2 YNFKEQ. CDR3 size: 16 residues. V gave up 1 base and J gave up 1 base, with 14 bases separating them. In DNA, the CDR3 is TGTGCCAGCAGCCAAGTTAGGCAGGGGGGATCCTACGAGCAGTACTTC. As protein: CASSQVRQGGSYEQYF.

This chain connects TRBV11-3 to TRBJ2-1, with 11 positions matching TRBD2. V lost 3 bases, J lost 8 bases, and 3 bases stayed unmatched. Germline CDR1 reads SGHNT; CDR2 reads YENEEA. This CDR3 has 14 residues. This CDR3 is CASSLTSGVHEQFF. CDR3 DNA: TGTGCCAGCAGCTTGACTAGCGGGGTCCATGAGCAGTTCTTC.

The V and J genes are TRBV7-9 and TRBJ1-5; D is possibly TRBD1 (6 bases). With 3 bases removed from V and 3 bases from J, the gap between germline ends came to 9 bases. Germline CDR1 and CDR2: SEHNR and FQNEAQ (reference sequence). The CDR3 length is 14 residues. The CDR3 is CASSFDRPNQPQHF. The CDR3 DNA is TGTGCCAGCAGCTTTGACAGGCCCAATCAGCCCCAGCATTTT.